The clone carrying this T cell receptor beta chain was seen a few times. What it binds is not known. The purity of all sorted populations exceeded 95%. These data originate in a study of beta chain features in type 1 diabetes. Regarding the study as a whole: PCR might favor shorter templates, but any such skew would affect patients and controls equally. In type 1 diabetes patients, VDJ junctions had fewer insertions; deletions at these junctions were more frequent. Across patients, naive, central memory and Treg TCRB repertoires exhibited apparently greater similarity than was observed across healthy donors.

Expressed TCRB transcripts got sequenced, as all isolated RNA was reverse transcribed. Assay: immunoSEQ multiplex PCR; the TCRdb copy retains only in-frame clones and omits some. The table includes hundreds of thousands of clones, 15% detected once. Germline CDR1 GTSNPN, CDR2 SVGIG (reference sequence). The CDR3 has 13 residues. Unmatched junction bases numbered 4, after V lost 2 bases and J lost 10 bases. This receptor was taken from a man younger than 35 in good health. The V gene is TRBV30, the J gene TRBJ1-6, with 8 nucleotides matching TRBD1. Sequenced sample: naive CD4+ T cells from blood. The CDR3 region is CAWSPQGGSPLHF. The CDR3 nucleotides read TGTGCCTGGAGTCCACAGGGGGGATCACCCCTCCACTTT.